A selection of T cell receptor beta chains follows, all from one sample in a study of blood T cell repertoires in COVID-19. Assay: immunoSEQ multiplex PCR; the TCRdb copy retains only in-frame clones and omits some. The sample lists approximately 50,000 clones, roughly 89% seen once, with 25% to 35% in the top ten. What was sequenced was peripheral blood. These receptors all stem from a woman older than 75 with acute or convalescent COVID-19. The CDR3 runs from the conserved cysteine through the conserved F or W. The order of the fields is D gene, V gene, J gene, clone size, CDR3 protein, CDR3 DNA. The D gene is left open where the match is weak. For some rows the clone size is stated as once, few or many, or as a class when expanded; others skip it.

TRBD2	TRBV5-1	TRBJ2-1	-	CASSLEGLPDNEQFF	TGCGCCAGCAGCTTGGAGGGACTACCTGACAATGAGCAGTTCTTC
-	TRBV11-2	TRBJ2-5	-	CASSLVGGRGAAQYF	TGTGCCAGCAGCTTAGTGGGCGGCAGGGGGGCCGCCCAGTACTTC
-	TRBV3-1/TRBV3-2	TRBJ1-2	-	CASSQGRLYGYTF	TGTGCCAGCAGCCAGGGGCGTTTGTATGGCTACACCTTC
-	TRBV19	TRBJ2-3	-	CASSIGLGGDTQYF	TGTGCCAGTAGTATCGGACTAGGGGGAGATACGCAGTATTTT
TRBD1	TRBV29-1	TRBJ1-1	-	CSVEGTGGNTEAFF	TGCAGCGTTGAAGGGACAGGGGGGAACACTGAAGCTTTCTTT
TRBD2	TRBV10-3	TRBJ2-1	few	CAISGLAGMEEQFF	TGTGCCATCTCCGGACTAGCGGGCATGGAGGAGCAGTTCTTC
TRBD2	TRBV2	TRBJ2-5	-	CASSDRGLAEETQYF	TGTGCCAGCAGTGATAGGGGACTAGCAGAAGAGACCCAGTACTTC
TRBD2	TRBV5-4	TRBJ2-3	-	CASSGGGTSTDTQYF	TGTGCCAGCAGCGGGGGGGGGACTAGCACAGATACGCAGTATTTT
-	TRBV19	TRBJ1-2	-	CASRPSGVGYGYTF	TGTGCCAGTAGGCCCTCGGGGGTGGGCTATGGCTACACCTTC
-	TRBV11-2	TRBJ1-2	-	CASSLDRNYGYTF	TGTGCCAGCAGCCTCGACAGGAACTATGGCTACACCTTC
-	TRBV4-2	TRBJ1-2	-	CASSQVGGRVGGYTF	TGTGCCAGCAGCCAAGTCGGGGGAAGGGTCGGTGGCTACACCTTC
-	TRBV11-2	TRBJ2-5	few	CASSLFRVKTQYF	TGTGCCAGCAGCTTGTTCAGGGTCAAGACCCAGTACTTC
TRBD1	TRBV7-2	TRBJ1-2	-	CASSLGDRANGYTF	TGTGCCAGCAGCTTGGGGGACAGGGCAAACGGCTACACCTTC
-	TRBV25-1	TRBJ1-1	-	CASSGVGAGSNTEAFF	TGTGCCAGCAGTGGAGTAGGGGCAGGGTCTAACACTGAAGCTTTCTTT
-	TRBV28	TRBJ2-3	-	CASSPQGGADTQYF	TGTGCCAGCAGTCCCCAGGGTGGTGCAGATACGCAGTATTTT
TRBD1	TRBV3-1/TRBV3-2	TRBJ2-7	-	CASSQSTGGNEQYF	TGTGCCAGCAGCCAATCTACAGGGGGCAACGAGCAGTACTTC
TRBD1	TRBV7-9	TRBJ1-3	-	CASSDTGVSSGNTIYF	TGTGCCAGCAGCGACACAGGGGTCTCCTCTGGAAACACCATATATTTT
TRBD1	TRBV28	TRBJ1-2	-	CASRGDSPFYGYTF	TGTGCCAGCAGGGGGGACAGCCCCTTCTATGGCTACACCTTC